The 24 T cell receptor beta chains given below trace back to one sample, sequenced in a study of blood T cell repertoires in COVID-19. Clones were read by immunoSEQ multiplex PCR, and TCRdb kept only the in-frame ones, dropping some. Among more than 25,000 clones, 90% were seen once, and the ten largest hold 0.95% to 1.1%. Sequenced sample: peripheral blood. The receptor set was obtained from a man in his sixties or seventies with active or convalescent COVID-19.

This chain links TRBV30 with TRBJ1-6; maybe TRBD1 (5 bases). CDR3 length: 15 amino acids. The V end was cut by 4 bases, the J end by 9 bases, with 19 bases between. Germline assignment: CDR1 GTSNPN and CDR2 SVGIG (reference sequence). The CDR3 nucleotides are TGTGCCTGGAACTACAGGTGGAGGGAGGGTTCACCCCTCCACTTT. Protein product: CAWNYRWREGSPLHF.

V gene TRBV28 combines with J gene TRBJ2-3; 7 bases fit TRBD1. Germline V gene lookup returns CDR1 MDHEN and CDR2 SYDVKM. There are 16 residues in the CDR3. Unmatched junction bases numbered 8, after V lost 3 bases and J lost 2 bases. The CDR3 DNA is TGTGCCAGCAGTTTTGGGGGCAGGGGGTACACAGATACGCAGTATTTT. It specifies CASSFGGRGYTDTQYF.

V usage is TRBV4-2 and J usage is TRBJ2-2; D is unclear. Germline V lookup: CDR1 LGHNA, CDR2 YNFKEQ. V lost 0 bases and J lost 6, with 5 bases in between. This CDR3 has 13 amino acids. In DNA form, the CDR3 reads TGTGCCAGCAGCCAAGATATAGCCGGGGAGCTGTTTTTT. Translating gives CASSQDIAGELFF.

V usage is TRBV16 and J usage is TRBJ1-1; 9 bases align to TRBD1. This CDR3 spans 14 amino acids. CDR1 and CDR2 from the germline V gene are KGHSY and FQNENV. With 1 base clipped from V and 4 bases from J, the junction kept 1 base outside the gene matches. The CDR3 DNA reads TGTGCCAGCAGCCAATTGACAGGGGGCACTGAAGCTTTCTTT. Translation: CASSQLTGGTEAFF.

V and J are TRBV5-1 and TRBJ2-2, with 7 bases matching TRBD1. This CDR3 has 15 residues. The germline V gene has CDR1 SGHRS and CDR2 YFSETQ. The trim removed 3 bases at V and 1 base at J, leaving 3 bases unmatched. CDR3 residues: CASSSGTVNTGELFF. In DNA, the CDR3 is TGCGCCAGCAGCTCCGGGACAGTGAACACCGGGGAGCTGTTTTTT.

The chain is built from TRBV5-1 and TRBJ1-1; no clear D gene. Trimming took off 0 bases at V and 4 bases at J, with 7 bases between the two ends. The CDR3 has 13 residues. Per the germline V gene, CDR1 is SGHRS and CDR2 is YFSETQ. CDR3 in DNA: TGCGCCAGCAGCTTGGGGGGAGTCACTGAAGCTTTCTTT. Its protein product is CASSLGGVTEAFF.

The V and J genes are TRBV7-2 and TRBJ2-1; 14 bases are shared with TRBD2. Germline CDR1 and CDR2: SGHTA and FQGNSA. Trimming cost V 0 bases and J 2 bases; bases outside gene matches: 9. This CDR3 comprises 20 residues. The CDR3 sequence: CASSLALTRLAGGPYNEQFF. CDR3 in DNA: TGTGCCAGCAGCTTAGCGCTAACTCGACTAGCGGGGGGGCCCTACAATGAGCAGTTCTTC.

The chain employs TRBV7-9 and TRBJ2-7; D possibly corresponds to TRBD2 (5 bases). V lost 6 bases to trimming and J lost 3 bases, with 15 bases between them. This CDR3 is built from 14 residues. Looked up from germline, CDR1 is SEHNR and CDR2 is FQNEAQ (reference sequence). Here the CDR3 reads CASRKSGYSYEQYF. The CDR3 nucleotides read TGTGCCAGCAGGAAATCGGGGTACAGCTACGAGCAGTACTTC.

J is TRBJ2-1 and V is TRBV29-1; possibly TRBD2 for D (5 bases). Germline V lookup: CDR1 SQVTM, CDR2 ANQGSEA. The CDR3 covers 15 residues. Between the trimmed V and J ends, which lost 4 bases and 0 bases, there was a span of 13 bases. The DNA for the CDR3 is TGCAGCGTTGGGGGTCGGGGTAACTCCTACAATGAGCAGTTCTTC. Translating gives CSVGGRGNSYNEQFF.

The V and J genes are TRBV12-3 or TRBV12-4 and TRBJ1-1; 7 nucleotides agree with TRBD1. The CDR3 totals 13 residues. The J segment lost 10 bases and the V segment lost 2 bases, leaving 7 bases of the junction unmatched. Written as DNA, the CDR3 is TGTGCCAGCAGTTTAAACAGGGGTATGGTAGCTTTCTTT. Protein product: CASSLNRGMVAFF.

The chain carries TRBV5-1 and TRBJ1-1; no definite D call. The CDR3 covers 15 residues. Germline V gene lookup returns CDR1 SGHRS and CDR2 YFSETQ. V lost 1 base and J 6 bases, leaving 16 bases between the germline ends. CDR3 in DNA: TGCGCCAGCAGCTTGCTTGCCGGTCCCTTTGCTGAAGCTTTCTTT. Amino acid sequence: CASSLLAGPFAEAFF.

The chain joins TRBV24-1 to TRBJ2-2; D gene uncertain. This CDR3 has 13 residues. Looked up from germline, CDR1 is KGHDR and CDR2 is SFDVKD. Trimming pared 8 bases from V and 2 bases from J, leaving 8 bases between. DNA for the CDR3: TGTGCCACCACTGCTAGAAACACCGGGGAGCTGTTTTTT. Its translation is CATTARNTGELFF.

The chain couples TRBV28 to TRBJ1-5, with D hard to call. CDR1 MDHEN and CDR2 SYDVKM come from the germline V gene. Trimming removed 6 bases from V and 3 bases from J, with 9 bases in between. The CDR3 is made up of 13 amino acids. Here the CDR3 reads CASRIRVNQPQHF. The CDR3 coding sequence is TGTGCCAGCAGGATTCGCGTCAATCAGCCCCAGCATTTT.

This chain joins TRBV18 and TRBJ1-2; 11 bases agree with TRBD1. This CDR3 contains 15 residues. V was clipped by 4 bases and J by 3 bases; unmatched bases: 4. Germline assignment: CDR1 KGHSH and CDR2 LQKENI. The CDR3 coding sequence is TGTGCCAGCTCACTCGGACAGGGGGCTGACTATGGCTACACCTTC. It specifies CASSLGQGADYGYTF. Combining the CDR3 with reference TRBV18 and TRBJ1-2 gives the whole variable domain NAGVMQNPRHLVRRRGQEARLRCSPMKGHSHVYWYRQLPEEGLKFMVYLQKENIIDESGMPKERFSAEFPKEGPSILRIQQVVRGDSAAYFCASSLGQGADYGYTFGSGTRLTVV.

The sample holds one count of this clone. Written as DNA, the CDR3 is TGTGCCAGCAGCACCGGGACAGGGGCTGAAGCTTTCTTT. This gives the protein CASSTGTGAEAFF. The chain employs TRBV11-3 and TRBJ1-1; TRBD1 matches 10 bases. The germline V gene encodes CDR1 SGHNT and CDR2 YENEEA. V shed 5 bases, J shed 6 bases, and the junction held 3 bases outside the gene matches. The CDR3 is made up of 13 amino acids.

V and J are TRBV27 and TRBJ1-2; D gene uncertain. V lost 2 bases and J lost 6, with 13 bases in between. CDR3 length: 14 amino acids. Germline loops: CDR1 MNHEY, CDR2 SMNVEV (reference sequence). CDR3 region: CASSLKAGVHGYTF. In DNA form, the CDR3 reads TGTGCCAGCAGTTTAAAGGCGGGAGTCCATGGCTACACCTTC.

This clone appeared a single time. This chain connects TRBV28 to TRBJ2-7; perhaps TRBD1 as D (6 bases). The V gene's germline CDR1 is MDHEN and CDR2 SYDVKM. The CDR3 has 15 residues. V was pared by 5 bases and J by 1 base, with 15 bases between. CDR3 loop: CASSGGGDKSYEQYF. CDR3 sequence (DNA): TGTGCCAGCAGTGGCGGTGGGGACAAATCCTACGAGCAGTACTTC.

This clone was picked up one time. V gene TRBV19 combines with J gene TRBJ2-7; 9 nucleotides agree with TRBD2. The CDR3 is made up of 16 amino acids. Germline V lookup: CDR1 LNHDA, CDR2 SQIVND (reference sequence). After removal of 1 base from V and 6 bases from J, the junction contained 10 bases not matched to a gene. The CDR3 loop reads CASSIALAGSRGEQYF. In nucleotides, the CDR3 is TGTGCCAGTAGTATAGCACTAGCGGGCTCCAGGGGCGAGCAGTACTTC. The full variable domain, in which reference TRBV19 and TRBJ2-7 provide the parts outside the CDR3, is DGGITQSPKYLFRKEGQNVTLSCEQNLNHDAMYWYRQDPGQGLRLIYYSQIVNDFQKGDIAEGYSVSREKKESFPLTVTSAQKNPTAFYLCASSIALAGSRGEQYFGPGTRLTVT.

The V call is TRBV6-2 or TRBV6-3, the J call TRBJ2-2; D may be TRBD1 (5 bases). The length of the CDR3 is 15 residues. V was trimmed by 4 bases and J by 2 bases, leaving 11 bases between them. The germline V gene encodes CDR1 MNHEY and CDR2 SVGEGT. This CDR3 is CASSSRQINTGELFF. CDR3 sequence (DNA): TGTGCCAGCAGTTCGAGACAGATCAACACCGGGGAGCTGTTTTTT.

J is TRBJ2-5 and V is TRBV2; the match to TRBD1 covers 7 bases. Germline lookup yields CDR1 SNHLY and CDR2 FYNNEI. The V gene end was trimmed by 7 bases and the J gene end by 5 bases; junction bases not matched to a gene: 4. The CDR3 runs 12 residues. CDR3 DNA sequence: TGTGCCAGCAAGGGGGCTGGGGAGACCCAGTACTTC. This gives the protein CASKGAGETQYF.

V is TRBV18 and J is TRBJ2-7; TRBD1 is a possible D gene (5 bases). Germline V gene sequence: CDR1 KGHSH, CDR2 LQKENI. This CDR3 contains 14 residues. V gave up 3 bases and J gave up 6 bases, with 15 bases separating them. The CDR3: CASSPLQGIREQYF. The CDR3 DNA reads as TGTGCCAGCTCACCCCTTCAGGGTATCCGCGAGCAGTACTTC.

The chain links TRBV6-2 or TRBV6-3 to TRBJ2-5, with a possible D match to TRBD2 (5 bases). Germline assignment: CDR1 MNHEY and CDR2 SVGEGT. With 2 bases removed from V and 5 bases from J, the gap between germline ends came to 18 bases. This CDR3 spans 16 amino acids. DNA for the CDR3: TGTGCCAGCAGTTACGGCGGGTTTGGAGATGGGGAGACCCAGTACTTC. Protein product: CASSYGGFGDGETQYF.

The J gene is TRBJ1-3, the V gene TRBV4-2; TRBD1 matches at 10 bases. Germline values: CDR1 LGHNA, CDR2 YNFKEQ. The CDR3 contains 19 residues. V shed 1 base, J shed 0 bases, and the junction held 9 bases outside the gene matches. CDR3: CASSQGPGTGALSGNTIYF. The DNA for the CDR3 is TGTGCCAGCAGCCAAGGACCTGGGACAGGGGCCCTCTCTGGAAACACCATATATTTT.

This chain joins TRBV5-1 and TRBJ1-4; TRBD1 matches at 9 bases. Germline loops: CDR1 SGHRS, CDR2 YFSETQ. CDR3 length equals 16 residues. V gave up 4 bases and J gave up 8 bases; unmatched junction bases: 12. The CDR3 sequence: CASSEQPGQGLEKLFF. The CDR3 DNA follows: TGCGCCAGCAGCGAACAACCGGGACAGGGTTTGGAAAAACTGTTTTTT.